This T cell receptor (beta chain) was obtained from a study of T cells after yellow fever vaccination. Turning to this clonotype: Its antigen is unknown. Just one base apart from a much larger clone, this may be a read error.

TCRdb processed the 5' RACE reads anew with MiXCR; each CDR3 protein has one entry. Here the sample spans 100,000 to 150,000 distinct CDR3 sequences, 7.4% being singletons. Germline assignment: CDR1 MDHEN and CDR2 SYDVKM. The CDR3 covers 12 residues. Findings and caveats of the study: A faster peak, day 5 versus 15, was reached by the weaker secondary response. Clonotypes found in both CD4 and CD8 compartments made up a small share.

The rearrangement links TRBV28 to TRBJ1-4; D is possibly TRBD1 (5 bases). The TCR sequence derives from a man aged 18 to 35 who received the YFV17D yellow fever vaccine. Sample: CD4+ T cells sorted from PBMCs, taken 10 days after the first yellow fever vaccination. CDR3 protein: CASSRPGGELSF. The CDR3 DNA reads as TGTGCCAGCAGCCGGCCGGGGGGAGAACTGTCTTTT.